One and the same sample provided the 15 T cell receptor beta chains below, sequenced in a study of CD8+ T cells in alopecia areata. Reverse transcribed after extraction, RNA yielded cDNA as the sequencing template. Profiling relied on immunoSEQ multiplex PCR, and the TCRdb table lists in-frame clones only, not all of them. The sample records roughly 250,000 clones, 67% being singletons. The material was CD4+ T cells sorted from blood, obtained at week 0. These receptors came from a human donor with alopecia areata.

CDR3 DNA sequence: TGTGCCTGGAGTGTAACGTTTGGCAGGGGTAATTCACCCCTCCACTTT. This gives the protein CAWSVTFGRGNSPLHF. The rearrangement joins TRBV30 to TRBJ1-6; tentatively, D is TRBD1 (6 bases). V lost 0 bases and J 6 bases, leaving 15 bases between the germline ends. The V gene's germline CDR1 is GTSNPN and CDR2 SVGIG (reference sequence). This CDR3 has 16 amino acids.

The CDR3 region is CASSASMGLQDTQYF. CDR3 bases: TGTGCCAGCAGCGCCAGCATGGGACTACAAGATACGCAGTATTTT. This chain connects TRBV9 to TRBJ2-3, with 7 nucleotides matching TRBD2. J was trimmed by 5 bases and V by 3 bases; bases with no gene match: 9. The CDR3 covers 15 residues. Looked up from germline, CDR1 is SGDLS and CDR2 is YYNGEE.

The chain combines TRBV5-6 with TRBJ1-1; 9 bases fit TRBD1. CDR1 is SGHDT and CDR2 is YYEEEE in the germline V gene. The trim removed 4 bases at V and 5 bases at J, leaving 6 bases unmatched. The CDR3 contains 14 residues. CDR3 nucleotide sequence: TGTGCCAGCAGCAGGACAGGGGTATCGACTGAAGCTTTCTTT. Encoded protein: CASSRTGVSTEAFF.

V is TRBV2 and J is TRBJ2-5; 7 bases are shared with TRBD2. Per the germline V gene, CDR1 is SNHLY and CDR2 is FYNNEI. V lost 11 bases and J lost 3; bases outside the gene matches: 15. The CDR3 has 15 amino acids. The DNA for the CDR3 is TGTGCCGCAGCGATTGGAGGGAGGGTTGAAGAGACCCAGTACTTC. Translation gives CAAAIGGRVEETQYF. Full variable domain (remainder filled in from reference TRBV2 and TRBJ2-5): EPEVTQTPSHQVTQMGQEVILRCVPISNHLYFYWYRQILGQKVEFLVSFYNNEISEKSEIFDDQFSVERPDGSNFTLKIRSTKLEDSAMYFCAAAIGGRVEETQYFGPGTRLLVL.

In this sample, this clone turned up a few times. This chain's CDR3 is CASSLRDRSYEQYF. The CDR3 DNA follows: TGTGCCAGCAGCCTGAGGGACAGATCCTACGAGCAGTACTTC. The genes are TRBV4-2 and TRBJ2-7, with 7 bases identical to TRBD1. Germline CDR1 reads LGHNA; CDR2 reads YNFKEQ. The CDR3 has 14 amino acids. The V gene end was trimmed by 4 bases and the J gene end by 1 base; junction bases not matched to a gene: 4.

The chain recombines TRBV30 with TRBJ1-1; maybe TRBD1 (5 bases). Per the germline V gene, CDR1 is GTSNPN and CDR2 is SVGIG (reference sequence). The CDR3 runs to 14 residues. The germline V and J ends were trimmed by 4 bases and 7 bases, with 19 bases remaining between them. The CDR3 bases are TGTGCCTGGAACTATTGGGACCGTGGCAATGAAGCTTTCTTT. This gives the protein CAWNYWDRGNEAFF.

This clone has more than one count but fewer than ten. The V gene is TRBV6-1, the J gene TRBJ2-4; D is unresolved. The germline V and J ends were trimmed by 11 bases and 7 bases, with 9 bases remaining between them. In germline, CDR1 is MNHNS, CDR2 SASEGT. The CDR3 has 10 residues. CDR3 sequence (DNA): TGTGCCTCCGGGTTGAACATTCAGTACTTC. Residues: CASGLNIQYF.

V and J are TRBV7-2 and TRBJ2-2, with 8 bases identical to TRBD1. Trimming at V came to 6 bases and at J to 4 bases, leaving 7 bases not matched to a gene. CDR3 size: 15 residues. CDR1 SGHTA and CDR2 FQGNSA come from the germline V gene. The CDR3 nucleotides read TGTGCCAGCAGACCGGACAGGGCGGCCACCGGGGAGCTGTTTTTT. This sequence encodes CASRPDRAATGELFF.

The chain uses TRBV29-1 and TRBJ2-5; no definite D call. The CDR3 is 13 amino acids. Deletions cut 4 bases from V and 2 bases from J, with 11 bases between. CDR1 SQVTM and CDR2 ANQGSEA come from the germline V gene. CDR3: CSVVWVVQETQYF. In DNA form, the CDR3 reads TGCAGCGTTGTTTGGGTGGTACAAGAGACCCAGTACTTC.

This chain joins TRBV20-1 and TRBJ1-2; D is unclear. V was shortened by 4 bases and J by 3 bases, with 6 bases between the two germline ends. The CDR3 spans 11 residues. Germline V gene data show CDR1 as DFQATT and CDR2 as SNEGSKA (reference sequence). The CDR3 reads CSANGYYGYTF. The CDR3 nucleotides read TGCAGTGCTAACGGGTACTATGGCTACACCTTC.

The chain joins TRBV7-3 to TRBJ2-1, with 13 bases matching TRBD2. Losses at the gene ends were 4 bases for V and 13 bases for J; bases not matched to a gene: 7. Germline CDR1 is SGHTA and CDR2 is FQGTGA. CDR3 length: 14 amino acids. The CDR3 DNA is TGTGCCAGCAGCTCCGGACTAGCGGGGGAACCACAGTTCTTC. Protein: CASSSGLAGEPQFF.

This clone was seen only a few times. The chain links TRBV5-1 to TRBJ2-7; D might be TRBD2 (5 bases). V shed 3 bases and J shed 7 bases, with 17 bases lying between them. The length of the CDR3 is 14 residues. Germline-derived CDR1 and CDR2 are SGHRS and YFSETQ. CDR3 in amino acids: CASSSDGSTGEQYF. The CDR3 nucleotides read TGCGCCAGCAGCTCCGACGGGTCAACGGGGGAGCAGTACTTC.

This chain connects TRBV29-1 to TRBJ1-1; D remains unclear. This CDR3 has 15 residues. The germline CDR1 and CDR2 sequences are SQVTM and ANQGSEA. V was shortened by 4 bases and J by 1 base, with 16 bases between the two germline ends. This CDR3 is CSVVVGLASNTEAFF. The CDR3 DNA follows: TGCAGCGTTGTTGTAGGGTTAGCCTCGAACACTGAAGCTTTCTTT.

Of note for this clone: Other DNA sequences in this sample translate to the same CDR3. V and J are TRBV29-1 and TRBJ2-2; D unresolved. The V gene lost 4 bases and the J gene lost 0 bases, with 6 bases spanning the gap. In germline, CDR1 is SQVTM, CDR2 ANQGSEA. The CDR3 has 13 residues. CDR3 bases: TGCAGCGTTGGACACACGAACACCGGGGAGCTGTTTTTT. It specifies CSVGHTNTGELFF.

The chain couples TRBV18 to TRBJ1-1, with 9 positions matching TRBD1. The germline V gene encodes CDR1 KGHSH and CDR2 LQKENI. After removal of 3 bases from V and 3 bases from J, the junction contained 8 bases not matched to a gene. The CDR3 runs to 16 residues. The CDR3 nucleotides read TGTGCCAGCTCACCCTTGGACAGGGGAGGGGACACTGAAGCTTTCTTT. Amino acids: CASSPLDRGGDTEAFF.